The clone carrying this TCR beta chain was seen repeatedly, ten times or more. This record comes from a study of tumor-infiltrating lymphocytes in primary liver carcinoma. RNA and DNA were co-extracted from roughly 20-30 mg of unsorted bulk tissue. Primary liver carcinoma, confirmed by histopathology, was surgically resected. Samples were taken from five separate regions (per tumor). TCR beta cDNA came from around 0.5 ug total RNA, primed with a constant-region primer. TCR beta libraries came from three nested multiplex PCR rounds using slightly modified ARM-PCR. TCRdb re-called the multiplex PCR reads through MiXCR, storing one row per CDR3 protein. Among around 80,000 distinct CDR3 sequences listed, about three quarters were seen once. The sample taken for sequencing was liver tumor tissue from sampling region 1. Subset noted: tumor region T1, superior pole. The sequence was obtained from a middle-aged man with primary liver carcinoma and hepatitis B virus infection.

The DNA for the CDR3 is TGTGCCAGCAGCTTGGGACAGGTACAAGAGACCCAGTACTTC. Translating gives CASSLGQVQETQYF. The genes are TRBV7-9 and TRBJ2-5, with 8 bases identical to TRBD1. The V gene end was trimmed by 3 bases and the J gene end by 2 bases; junction bases not matched to a gene: 2. Germline loops: CDR1 SEHNR, CDR2 FQNEAQ (reference sequence). This CDR3 region has 14 residues.